The clone carrying this TCR beta chain was observed at least ten times. Its matching antigen is unknown. Each single cDNA molecule received a unique molecular identifier. TCRdb called the 5' RACE reads again in MiXCR, with one record for every CDR3 protein. The data show tens of thousands of distinct CDR3 sequences, with over 7.5% seen just once and 8.5% to 9.5% held by the top ten. The source of the sample is a study of early T cells in non-severe SARS-CoV-2 infection. Across the whole study: Sequencing used unsorted whole-blood bulk RNA, so chains lack pairing. Whole-study findings and limits: Using VDJdb, the matching emphasized anti-spike CD8 responses while missing private and CD4 specificities.

The sequenced material came from whole blood. This receptor was taken from an adult who was a healthcare worker with PCR-confirmed SARS-CoV-2 infection or an uninfected control (not recorded which).

The CDR3 protein is CASSYSENTEAFF. The CDR3 DNA follows: TGTGCCAGCAGTTACTCGGAGAACACTGAAGCTTTCTTT. This rearrangement joins TRBV6-6 to TRBJ1-1; no reliable D call. V was trimmed by 0 bases and J by 1 base, leaving 3 bases between them. The germline V gene has CDR1 MNHNY and CDR2 SVGAGI (reference sequence). The CDR3 covers 13 residues.